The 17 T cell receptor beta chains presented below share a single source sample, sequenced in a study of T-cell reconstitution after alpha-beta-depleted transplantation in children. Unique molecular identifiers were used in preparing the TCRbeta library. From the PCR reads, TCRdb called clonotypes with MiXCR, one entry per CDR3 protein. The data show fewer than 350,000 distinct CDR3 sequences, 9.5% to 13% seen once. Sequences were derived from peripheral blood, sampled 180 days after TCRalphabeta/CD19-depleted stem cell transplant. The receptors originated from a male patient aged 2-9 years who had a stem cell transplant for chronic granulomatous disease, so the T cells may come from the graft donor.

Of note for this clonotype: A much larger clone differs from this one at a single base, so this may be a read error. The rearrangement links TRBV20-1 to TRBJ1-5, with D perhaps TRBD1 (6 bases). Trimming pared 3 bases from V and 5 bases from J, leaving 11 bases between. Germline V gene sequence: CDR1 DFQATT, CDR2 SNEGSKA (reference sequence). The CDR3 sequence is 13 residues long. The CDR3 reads CSASGTKDQPQHF. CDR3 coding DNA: TGCAGTGCTAGCGGGACAAAAGATCAGCCCCAGCATTTT.

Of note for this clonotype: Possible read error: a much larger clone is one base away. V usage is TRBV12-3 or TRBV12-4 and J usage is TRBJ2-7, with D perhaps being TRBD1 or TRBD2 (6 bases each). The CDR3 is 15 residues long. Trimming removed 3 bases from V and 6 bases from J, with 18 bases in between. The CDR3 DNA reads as TGTGCCAGCAGTTTCTTGGGACGGGGGCCGGGCGAGCAGTACTTC. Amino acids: CASSFLGRGPGEQYF.

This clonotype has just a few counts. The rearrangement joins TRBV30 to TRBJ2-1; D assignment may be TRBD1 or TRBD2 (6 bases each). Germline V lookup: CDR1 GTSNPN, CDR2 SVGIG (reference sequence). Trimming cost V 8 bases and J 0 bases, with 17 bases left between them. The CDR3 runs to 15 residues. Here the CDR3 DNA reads TGTGCCCAGGGGCATCGCGGGATCTCCTACAATGAGCAGTTCTTC. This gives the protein CAQGHRGISYNEQFF.

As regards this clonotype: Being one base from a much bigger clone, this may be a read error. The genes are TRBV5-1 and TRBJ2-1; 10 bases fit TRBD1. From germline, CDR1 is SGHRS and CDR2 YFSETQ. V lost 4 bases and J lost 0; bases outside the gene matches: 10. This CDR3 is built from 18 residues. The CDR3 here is CASSVLDRGFSSYNEQFF. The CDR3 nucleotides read TGCGCCAGCAGCGTGTTGGACAGGGGGTTTAGCTCCTACAATGAGCAGTTCTTC.

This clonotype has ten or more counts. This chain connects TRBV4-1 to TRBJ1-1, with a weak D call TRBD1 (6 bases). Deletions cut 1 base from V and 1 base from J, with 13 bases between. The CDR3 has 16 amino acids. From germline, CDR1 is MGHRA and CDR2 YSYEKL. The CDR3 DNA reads TGCGCCAGCAGCCAAGTAGGGCTACAGGGGAACACTGAAGCTTTCTTT. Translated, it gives CASSQVGLQGNTEAFF.

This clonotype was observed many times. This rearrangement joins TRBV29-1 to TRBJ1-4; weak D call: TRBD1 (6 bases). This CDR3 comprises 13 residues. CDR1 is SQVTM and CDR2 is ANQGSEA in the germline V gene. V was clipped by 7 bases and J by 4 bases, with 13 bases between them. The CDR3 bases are TGCAGCGCCCAGGGGCAGTTTAATGAAAAACTGTTTTTT. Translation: CSAQGQFNEKLFF.

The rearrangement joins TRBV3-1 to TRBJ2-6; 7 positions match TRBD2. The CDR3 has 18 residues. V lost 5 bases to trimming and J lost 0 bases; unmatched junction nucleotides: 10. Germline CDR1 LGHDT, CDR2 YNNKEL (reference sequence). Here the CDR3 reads CASSRAGTIPSGANVLTF. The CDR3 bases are TGTGCCAGCAGCAGGGCCGGGACTATTCCCTCTGGGGCCAACGTCCTGACTTTC.

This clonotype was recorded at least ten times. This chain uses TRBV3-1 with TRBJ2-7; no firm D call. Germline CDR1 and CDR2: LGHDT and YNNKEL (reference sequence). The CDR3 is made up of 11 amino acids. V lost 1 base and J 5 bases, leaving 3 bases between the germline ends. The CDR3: CASSQGHEQYF. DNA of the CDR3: TGTGCCAGCAGCCAAGGCCACGAGCAGTACTTC.

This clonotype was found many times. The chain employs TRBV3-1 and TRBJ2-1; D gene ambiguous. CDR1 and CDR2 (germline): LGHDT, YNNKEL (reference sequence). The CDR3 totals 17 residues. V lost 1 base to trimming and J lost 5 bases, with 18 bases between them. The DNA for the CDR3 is TGTGCCAGCAGCCAAGTAAATGGCCCCACGGTGGACAATGAGCAGTTCTTC. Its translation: CASSQVNGPTVDNEQFF.

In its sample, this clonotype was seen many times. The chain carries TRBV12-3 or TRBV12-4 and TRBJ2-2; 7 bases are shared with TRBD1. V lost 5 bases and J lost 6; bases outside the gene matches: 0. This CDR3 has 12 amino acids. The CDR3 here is CASSGQAGELFF. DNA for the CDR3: TGTGCCAGCAGTGGACAGGCCGGGGAGCTGTTTTTT.

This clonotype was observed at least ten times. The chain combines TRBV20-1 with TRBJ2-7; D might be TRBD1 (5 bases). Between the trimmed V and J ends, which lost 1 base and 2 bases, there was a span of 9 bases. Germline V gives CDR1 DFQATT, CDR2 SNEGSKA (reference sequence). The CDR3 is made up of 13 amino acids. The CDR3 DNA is TGCAGTGCTAGAGGTCAGGGAACCTACGAGCAGTACTTC. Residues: CSARGQGTYEQYF.

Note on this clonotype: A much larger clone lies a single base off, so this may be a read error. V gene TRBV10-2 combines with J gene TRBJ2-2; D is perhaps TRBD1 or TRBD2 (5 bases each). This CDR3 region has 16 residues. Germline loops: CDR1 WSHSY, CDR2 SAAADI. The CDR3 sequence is CTRRRPGRENTGELFF. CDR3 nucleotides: TGCACCAGAAGACGTCCGGGACGGGAAAACACCGGGGAGCTGTTTTTT.

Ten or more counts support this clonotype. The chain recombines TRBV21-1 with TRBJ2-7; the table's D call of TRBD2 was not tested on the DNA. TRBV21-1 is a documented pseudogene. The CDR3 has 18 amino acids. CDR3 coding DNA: TGTGCCAGCAGCAAAGCAGAACCAGAGCTAGCGGTCAGGTACGAGCAGTACTTC. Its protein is CASSKAEPELAVRYEQYF.

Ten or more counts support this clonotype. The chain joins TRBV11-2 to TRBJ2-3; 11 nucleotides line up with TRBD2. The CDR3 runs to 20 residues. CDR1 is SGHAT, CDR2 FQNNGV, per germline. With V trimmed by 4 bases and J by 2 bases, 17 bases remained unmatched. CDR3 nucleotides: TGTGCCAGCAGCTCTTACAGGACTAGCGGGTTGTTTAAATTCACAGATACGCAGTATTTT. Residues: CASSSYRTSGLFKFTDTQYF.

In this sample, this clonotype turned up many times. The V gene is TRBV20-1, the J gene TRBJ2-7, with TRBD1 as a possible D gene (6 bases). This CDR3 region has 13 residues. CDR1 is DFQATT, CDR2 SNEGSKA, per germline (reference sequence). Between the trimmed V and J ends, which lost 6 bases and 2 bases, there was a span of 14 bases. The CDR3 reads CSAWTANAYEQYF. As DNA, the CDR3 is TGCAGTGCATGGACAGCCAACGCCTACGAGCAGTACTTC.

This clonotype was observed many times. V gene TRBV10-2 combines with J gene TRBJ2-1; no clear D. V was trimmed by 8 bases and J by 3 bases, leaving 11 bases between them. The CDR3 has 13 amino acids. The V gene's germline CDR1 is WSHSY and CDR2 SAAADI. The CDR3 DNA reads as TGCGCCAGCGCGGCACGGAACTACAATGAGCAGTTCTTC. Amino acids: CASAARNYNEQFF.

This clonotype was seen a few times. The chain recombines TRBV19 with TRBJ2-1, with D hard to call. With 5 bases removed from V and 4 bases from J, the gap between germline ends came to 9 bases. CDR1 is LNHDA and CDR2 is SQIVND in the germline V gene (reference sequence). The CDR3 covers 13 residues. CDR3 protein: CASSFLKYNEQFF. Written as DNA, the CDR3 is TGTGCCAGTAGTTTTCTAAAATACAATGAGCAGTTCTTC.